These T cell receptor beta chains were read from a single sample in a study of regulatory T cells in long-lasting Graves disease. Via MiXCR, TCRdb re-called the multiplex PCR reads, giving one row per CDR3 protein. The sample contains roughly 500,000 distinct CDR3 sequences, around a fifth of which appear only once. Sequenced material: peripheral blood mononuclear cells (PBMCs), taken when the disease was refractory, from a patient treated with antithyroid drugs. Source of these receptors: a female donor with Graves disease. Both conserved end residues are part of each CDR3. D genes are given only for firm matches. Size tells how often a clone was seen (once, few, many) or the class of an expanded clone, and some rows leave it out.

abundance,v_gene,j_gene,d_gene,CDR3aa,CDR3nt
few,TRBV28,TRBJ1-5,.,CASGGLWGRQPQHF,TGTGCCAGCGGGGGGCTATGGGGGCGGCAGCCCCAGCATTTT
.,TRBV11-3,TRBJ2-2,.,CASSWSGSRPGELFF,TGTGCCAGCAGCTGGTCTGGTAGCCGCCCCGGGGAGCTGTTTTTT
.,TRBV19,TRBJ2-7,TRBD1,CASSTGTGWYEQYF,TGTGCCAGTAGTACCGGGACAGGGTGGTACGAGCAGTACTTC
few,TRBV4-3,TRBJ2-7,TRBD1,CASSQAGTGRYEQYF,TGCGCCAGCAGCCAAGCCGGGACAGGGAGGTACGAGCAGTACTTC
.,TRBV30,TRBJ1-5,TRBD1,CAWSVRDSRNQPQHF,TGTGCCTGGAGTGTACGGGACAGCCGCAATCAGCCCCAGCATTTT
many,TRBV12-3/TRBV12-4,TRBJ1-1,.,CASRTSGETEAFF,TGTGCCAGCAGAACGTCCGGGGAAACTGAAGCTTTCTTT
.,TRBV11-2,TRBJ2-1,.,CASSHRSGGYNERFF,TGTGCCAGCAGTCACCGTAGTGGGGGATACAATGAGCGGTTCTTC
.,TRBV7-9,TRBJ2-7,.,CASSINEQYF,TGTGCCAGCAGCATAAACGAGCAGTACTTC
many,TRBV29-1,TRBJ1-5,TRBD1,CSVSTGGSNQPQHF,TGCAGCGTTTCCACAGGGGGGAGCAATCAGCCCCAGCATTTT
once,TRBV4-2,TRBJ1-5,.,CASSQGSENQPQHF,TGTGCCAGCAGCCAAGGCTCGGAGAATCAGCCCCAGCATTTT
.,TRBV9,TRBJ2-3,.,CASSPRDRDTQYF,TGTGCCAGCAGCCCCCGGGACCGCGATACGCAGTATTTT
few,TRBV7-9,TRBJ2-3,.,CASSHSGPADTQYF,TGTGCCAGCAGCCATAGCGGCCCCGCGGATACGCAGTATTTT
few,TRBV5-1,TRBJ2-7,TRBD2,CASRPTSGGASYEQYF,TGCGCCAGCAGACCGACTAGCGGGGGGGCCTCCTACGAGCAGTACTTC
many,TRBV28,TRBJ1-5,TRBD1,CASSTDRGWGNQPQHF,TGTGCCAGCAGTACAGACAGGGGTTGGGGCAATCAGCCCCAGCATTTT
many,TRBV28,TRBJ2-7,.,CASSLTRSTYEQYF,TGTGCCAGCAGTTTGACCCGGTCCACCTACGAGCAGTACTTC
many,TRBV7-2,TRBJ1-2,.,CASSFPGRGYTF,TGTGCCAGCAGCTTCCCGGGGAGAGGCTACACCTTC
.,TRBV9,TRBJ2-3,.,CASSVGGEDTQYF,TGTGCCAGCAGCGTAGGTGGGGAAGATACGCAGTATTTT
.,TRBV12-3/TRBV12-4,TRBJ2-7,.,CASSYIARSYEQYF,TGTGCCAGCAGTTACATAGCGCGGTCCTACGAGCAGTACTTC
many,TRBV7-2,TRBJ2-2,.,CASSLVPSGGELFF,TGTGCCAGCAGCTTAGTCCCGTCCGGGGGGGAGCTGTTTTTT
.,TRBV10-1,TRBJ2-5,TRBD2,CASELAGEGTQYF,TGCGCCAGCGAACTAGCGGGGGAAGGGACCCAGTACTTC
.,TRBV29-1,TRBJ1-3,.,CSAEFGNTIYF,TGCAGCGCTGAGTTCGGAAACACCATATATTTT
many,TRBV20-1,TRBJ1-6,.,CSAGDKNSPLHF,TGCAGTGCCGGGGACAAAAATTCACCCCTCCACTTT
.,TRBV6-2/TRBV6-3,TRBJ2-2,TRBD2,CASSGTRERDTGELFF,TGTGCCAGCAGTGGGACGCGGGAGAGGGACACCGGGGAGCTGTTTTTT
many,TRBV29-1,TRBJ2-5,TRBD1,CSVRDSPETQYF,TGCAGCGTTCGGGACAGTCCAGAGACCCAGTACTTC
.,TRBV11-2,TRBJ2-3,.,CASSFFLDGGGQTTDTQYF,TGTGCCAGCAGCTTTTTCCTCGATGGAGGGGGGCAAACCACAGATACGCAGTATTTT
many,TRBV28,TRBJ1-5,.,CASSLSQAPNQPQHF,TGTGCCAGCAGTTTATCACAGGCACCAAATCAGCCCCAGCATTTT
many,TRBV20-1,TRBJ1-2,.,CSARSENDYGYTF,TGCAGTGCTAGGAGCGAGAACGATTATGGCTACACCTTC
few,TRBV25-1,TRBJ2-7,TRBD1,CASSVGGASTYEQYF,TGTGCCAGCAGTGTAGGGGGCGCGTCGACCTACGAGCAGTACTTC
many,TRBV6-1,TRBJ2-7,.,CASSVESPPYEQYF,TGTGCCAGCAGTGTGGAATCTCCCCCCTACGAGCAGTACTTC
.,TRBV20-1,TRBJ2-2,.,CSGTVTGELFF,TGCAGTGGTACAGTCACCGGGGAGCTGTTTTTT
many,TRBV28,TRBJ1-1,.,CASSPDLYEAFF,TGTGCCAGCAGTCCGGACCTTTATGAAGCTTTCTTT
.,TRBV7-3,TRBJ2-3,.,CASSGPCTQYF,TGTGCCAGCAGCGGGCCTTGTACGCAGTATTTT
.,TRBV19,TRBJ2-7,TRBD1,CASRTGDSSYERYF,TGTGCCAGTAGAACCGGGGACAGTTCCTACGAGCGGTACTTC
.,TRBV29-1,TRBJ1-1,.,CSVGAYMNTEAFF,TGCAGCGTTGGTGCGTACATGAACACTGAAGCTTTCTTT
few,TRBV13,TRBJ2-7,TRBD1,CASSHGTGNLADSSYEQYF,TGTGCCAGCAGCCACGGGACAGGGAACCTAGCGGACAGCTCCTACGAGCAGTACTTC
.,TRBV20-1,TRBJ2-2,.,CSASKASANTGELFF,TGCAGTGCTAGTAAGGCGTCCGCGAACACCGGGGAGCTGTTTTTT
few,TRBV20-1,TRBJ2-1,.,CSAPQARQGSNEQFF,TGCAGTGCTCCCCAAGCTCGGCAGGGGAGCAATGAGCAGTTCTTC
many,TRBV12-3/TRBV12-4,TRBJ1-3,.,CASSLPGNTIYF,TGTGCCAGCAGTTTGCCCGGAAACACCATATATTTT
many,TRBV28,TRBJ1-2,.,CASSPDRLYGYTF,TGTGCCAGCAGTCCCGACAGGCTTTATGGCTACACCTTC
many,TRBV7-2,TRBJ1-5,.,CASSEQGTSNQPQHF,TGTGCCAGCAGCGAACAGGGTACGAGTAATCAGCCCCAGCATTTT
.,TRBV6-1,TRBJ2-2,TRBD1,CASSVAVTGSDGELFF,TGTGCCAGCAGTGTTGCGGTGACAGGGTCTGACGGGGAGCTGTTTTTT
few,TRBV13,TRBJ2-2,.,CASNRRDWATGELFF,TGTGCCAGCAACCGCCGGGACTGGGCCACCGGGGAGCTGTTTTTT
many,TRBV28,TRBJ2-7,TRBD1,CASRVQGNEYF,TGTGCCAGCAGGGTACAGGGGAACGAGTACTTC
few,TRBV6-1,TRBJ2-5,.,CASSPDTQGEQYF,TGTGCCAGCAGTCCCGACACCCAAGGGGAGCAGTACTTC
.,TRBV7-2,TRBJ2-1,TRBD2,CASSSRRGGHYNEQFF,TGTGCCAGCAGCTCCAGACGGGGGGGACACTACAATGAGCAGTTCTTC
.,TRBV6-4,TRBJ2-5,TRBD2,CARDRGGWPRAQYF,TGTGCCAGGGACCGGGGGGGTTGGCCCAGGGCCCAGTACTTC
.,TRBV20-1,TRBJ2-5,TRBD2,CSARETSGSGHEQYF,TGCAGTGCGAGGGAGACTAGCGGGAGTGGGCATGAGCAGTACTTC
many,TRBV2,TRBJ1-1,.,CASSEDFSRNTEAFF,TGTGCCAGCAGTGAAGATTTCAGCAGGAACACTGAAGCTTTCTTT
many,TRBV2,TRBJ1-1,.,CASSELVNGEEIF,TGTGCCAGCAGTGAATTGGTCAATGGGGAAGAAATCTTT
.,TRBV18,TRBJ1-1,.,CASSPPSIPLSTEAFF,TGTGCCAGCTCACCACCGTCCATCCCGTTGAGCACTGAAGCTTTCTTT